This passage covers 23 T cell receptor beta chains from one sample sequenced in a study of T cells in Graves' hyperthyroidism and ophthalmopathy. RNA transcripts were the template for amplifying TCR beta CDR3 regions. The TCR CDR3 was amplified in a first-round RT-PCR using the HTBI primer set. One entry per CDR3 protein results from TCRdb running MiXCR on the multiplex PCR reads. The top ten clones hold roughly 26% of a sample with about 96,000 distinct CDR3 sequences, under 65% of them seen once. Sequenced input: blood. The receptors stem from a woman aged 35 to 49 with Graves' hyperthyroidism.

The chain joins TRBV29-1 to TRBJ1-2, with 8 nucleotides matching TRBD1. This CDR3 region has 14 residues. The V gene's germline CDR1 is SQVTM and CDR2 ANQGSEA. V lost 7 bases to trimming and J lost 4 bases; unmatched junction nucleotides: 11. The CDR3: CSASQGAVGYGYTF. DNA for the CDR3: TGCAGCGCTTCCCAGGGGGCAGTTGGCTATGGCTACACCTTC.

This clonotype was counted once. The chain employs TRBV7-2 and TRBJ2-5, with TRBD2 matching 11 bases. The CDR3 is made up of 15 amino acids. After removal of 5 bases from V and 5 bases from J, the junction contained 7 bases not matched to a gene. Germline loops: CDR1 SGHTA, CDR2 FQGNSA. The DNA of the CDR3 is TGTGCCAGCAGCCCGACTAGCGGGGTGTACGAGACCCAGTACTTC. Its protein is CASSPTSGVYETQYF.

The V and J genes are TRBV7-2 and TRBJ2-6, with a tentative D call TRBD2 (6 bases). Trimming took 1 base from V and 4 from J, leaving 14 bases between them. CDR1 is SGHTA and CDR2 is FQGNSA in the germline V gene. The CDR3 runs to 17 residues. CDR3 nucleotide sequence: TGTGCCAGCAGCTTAGGTGCGGGGATCGCCGGGGCCAACGTCCTGACTTTC. Translated, it gives CASSLGAGIAGANVLTF.

This clonotype has at least ten counts. This chain joins TRBV29-1 and TRBJ2-2; D is perhaps TRBD1 (5 bases). The germline CDR1 and CDR2 sequences are SQVTM and ANQGSEA. V shed 5 bases and J shed 0 bases, with 10 bases lying between them. CDR3 length: 14 amino acids. DNA for the CDR3: TGCAGCGTTTTCGACAGAGCGAACACCGGGGAGCTGTTTTTT. Protein: CSVFDRANTGELFF.

This clonotype appeared once. A much larger clonotype is one base distant, so this may be a read error. J is TRBJ1-5 and V is TRBV13; no definite D call. The CDR3 is 16 residues long. Per the germline V gene, CDR1 is PRHDT and CDR2 is FYEKMQ (reference sequence). V was cut by 6 bases and J by 11 bases, with 26 bases left in between. The CDR3 DNA sequence: TGTGCCAGCAGTCCGCGACTTGGACCAGCGGCAAGGACCCAGCATTTT. Amino acids: CASSPRLGPAARTQHF.

In regard to this clonotype: Because the CDR3's place on the DNA is in doubt, the DNA is left out and the CDR3 is given as listed by TCRdb. This chain's CDR3 is CASSFYICSATDRVSYNSPLHF. The gene calls are TRBV11-2 and TRBJ1-6; TRBD1, the table's D call, lacks a check against the DNA. CDR1 and CDR2 from the germline V gene are SGHAT and FQNNGV. The CDR3 spans 22 amino acids, including both terminal residues.

The rearrangement joins TRBV2 to TRBJ1-5; 10 positions match TRBD1. V lost 6 bases and J lost 5; bases outside the gene matches: 7. Germline CDR1 is SNHLY and CDR2 is FYNNEI. CDR3 length: 15 residues. CDR3 in DNA: TGTGCCAGCAGACTAGGACAGGGGGGAGATCAGCCCCAGCATTTT. This translates into CASRLGQGGDQPQHF.

The V call is TRBV7-9, the J call TRBJ2-5; 9 bases agree with TRBD1. This CDR3 comprises 14 residues. V lost 5 bases, J lost 9 bases, and 10 bases stayed unmatched. CDR1 SEHNR and CDR2 FQNEAQ come from the germline V gene (reference sequence). CDR3 loop: CASSPGTGYQPQYF. Written as DNA, the CDR3 is TGTGCCAGCAGCCCCGGGACAGGGTATCAGCCCCAGTACTTC.

This clonotype has ten or more counts. Written as DNA, the CDR3 is TGTGCCAGCAGTGAGACAGGAATTTCCAAGCAGTACTTC. Protein: CASSETGISKQYF. This chain uses TRBV2 with TRBJ2-7, with a weak D call TRBD1 (6 bases). The CDR3 consists of 13 residues. The ends were cut back, 3 bases at V and 8 bases at J, with 14 bases in the middle. The germline V gene has CDR1 SNHLY and CDR2 FYNNEI. The complete variable domain, with remaining parts taken from reference TRBV2 and TRBJ2-7, reads EPEVTQTPSHQVTQMGQEVILRCVPISNHLYFYWYRQILGQKVEFLVSFYNNEISEKSEIFDDQFSVERPDGSNFTLKIRSTKLEDSAMYFCASSETGISKQYFGPGTRLTVT.

The gene calls are TRBV20-1 and TRBJ1-5, with TRBD1 as a possible D gene (5 bases). CDR1 is DFQATT, CDR2 SNEGSKA, per germline (reference sequence). The germline V and J ends were trimmed by 3 bases and 6 bases, with 9 bases remaining between them. The CDR3 has 12 amino acids. CDR3 nucleotides: TGCAGTGCTAGGGGGCCAGGTCAGCCCCAGCATTTT. The encoded protein is CSARGPGQPQHF.

This clonotype was recorded at least ten times. The chain has TRBV7-9 and TRBJ1-2; TRBD1 might be the D (5 bases). CDR1 and CDR2 (germline): SEHNR, FQNEAQ (reference sequence). This CDR3 spans 16 amino acids. Between the trimmed V and J ends, which lost 4 bases and 6 bases, there was a span of 21 bases. CDR3 bases: TGTGCCAGCAGCTCCCGCGGTAGGGGTCTAGTGGATGGCTACACCTTC. Protein: CASSSRGRGLVDGYTF.

In the case of this clonotype: A junction end diverges from the germline sequence, so it may reflect a read error. The chain is built from TRBV6-5 and TRBJ2-5; maybe TRBD1 (6 bases). The CDR3 totals 13 residues. Germline-derived CDR1 and CDR2 are MNHEY and SVGAGI. The DNA for the CDR3 is TGTGCCGGCAGTTACCAGGGGCTAGAGGCCCAGTACTTC. This codes for CAGSYQGLEAQYF.

The chain joins TRBV12-3 or TRBV12-4 to TRBJ2-7; a weak D match, TRBD1 (6 bases). The length of the CDR3 is 14 residues. V gave up 4 bases and J gave up 7 bases, with 17 bases separating them. The CDR3, as DNA: TGTGCCAGCAGTTGGGACACCCCGGGGCAGGAGCAGTACTTC. It is translated as CASSWDTPGQEQYF.

To note about this clonotype: One end of the junction is discordant with germline, which a read error may explain. V and J are TRBV5-5 and TRBJ2-5; TRBD2 might be the D (7 bases). CDR1 and CDR2 from the germline V gene are SGHKS and YYEKEE (reference sequence). CDR3 size: 17 residues. The CDR3 spells CASGLVSGGGSRETQYF. CDR3 bases: TGTGCCAGCGGCTTGGTCTCCGGGGGCGGGAGCAGGGAGACCCAGTACTTC.

The chain recombines TRBV7-6 with TRBJ1-1; no firm D call. V was pared by 4 bases and J by 4 bases, with 16 bases between. The germline V gene encodes CDR1 SGHVS and CDR2 FNYEAQ. The CDR3 has 15 amino acids. The CDR3 protein is CASSSGRIFGTEAFF. The DNA for the CDR3 is TGTGCCAGCAGCTCAGGTAGGATCTTTGGCACTGAAGCTTTCTTT. Supplemented by reference TRBV7-6 and TRBJ1-1, the full variable domain reads GAGVSQSPRYKVTKRGQDVALRCDPISGHVSLYWYRQALGQGPEFLTYFNYEAQQDKSGLPNDRFSAERPEGSISTLTIQRTEQRDSAMYRCASSSGRIFGTEAFFGQGTRLTVV.

The rearrangement uses TRBV2 and TRBJ1-1; TRBD1 matches at 8 bases. V lost 8 bases and J lost 6; bases outside the gene matches: 8. The CDR3 extends over 13 amino acids. Germline loops: CDR1 SNHLY, CDR2 FYNNEI. The CDR3 is CASRRDRSPEAFF. DNA for the CDR3: TGTGCCAGCCGCCGGGACAGGTCTCCTGAAGCTTTCTTT.

This clonotype was counted ten times or more. This chain joins TRBV5-1 and TRBJ2-7; TRBD1 agrees at 8 bases. Per the germline V gene, CDR1 is SGHRS and CDR2 is YFSETQ. With V trimmed by 3 bases and J by 6 bases, 11 bases remained unmatched. CDR3 length: 15 residues. CDR3 residues: CASSSRTGTAGEQYF. In DNA, the CDR3 is TGCGCCAGCAGCTCCCGGACAGGGACGGCTGGCGAGCAGTACTTC. Full variable domain (rest looked up from reference TRBV5-1 and TRBJ2-7): KAGVTQTPRYLIKTRGQQVTLSCSPISGHRSVSWYQQTPGQGLQFLFEYFSETQRNKGNFPGRFSGRQFSNSRSEMNVSTLELGDSALYLCASSSRTGTAGEQYFGPGTRLTVT.

As regards this clonotype: This could be a read error, since a much larger clone is one nucleotide away. The rearrangement uses TRBV20-1 and TRBJ1-1, with D possibly TRBD1 on 5 matching bases. Germline CDR1 is DFQATT and CDR2 is SNEGSKA (reference sequence). The length of the CDR3 is 16 residues. CDR3 DNA sequence: TGCAGTGCTCCGCCCGACAGAGATCGGATGAACACTGAAGTTTTCTTT. Protein: CSAPPDRDRMNTEVFF.

This clonotype was detected ten times or more. V is TRBV5-1 and J is TRBJ2-5; D gene uncertain. The CDR3 length is 14 residues. From germline, CDR1 is SGHRS and CDR2 YFSETQ. Trimming shortened V by 0 bases and J by 5 bases, and 11 bases separated the two germline ends. The CDR3 DNA reads TGCGCCAGCAGCTTGGTGCCCCCGGTGGAGACCCAGTACTTC. It is translated as CASSLVPPVETQYF.

This clonotype was seen repeatedly, ten times or more. The gene calls are TRBV12-3 or TRBV12-4 and TRBJ2-7; no clear D gene. The CDR3 covers 15 residues. V gave up 0 bases and J gave up 3 bases, with 12 bases separating them. Written as DNA, the CDR3 is TGTGCCAGCAGTTTAGCTCCTGTGGGGTACTACGAGCAGTACTTC. Encoded protein: CASSLAPVGYYEQYF.

The rearrangement joins TRBV29-1 to TRBJ1-1, with 8 positions matching TRBD1. The CDR3 extends over 15 amino acids. With V trimmed by 6 bases and J by 2 bases, 11 bases remained unmatched. Germline CDR1 SQVTM, CDR2 ANQGSEA. CDR3 protein: CSVVTGASLNTEAFF. CDR3 bases: TGCAGCGTGGTGACAGGGGCCTCTCTTAACACTGAAGCTTTCTTT.

At least ten counts were recorded for this clonotype. The rearrangement uses TRBV5-1 and TRBJ2-7; D ambiguous. Trimming removed 4 bases from V and 2 bases from J, with 10 bases in between. Germline V gene lookup returns CDR1 SGHRS and CDR2 YFSETQ. The CDR3 has 13 residues. CDR3 in amino acids: CASSSQLPYEQYF. The CDR3 DNA reads as TGCGCCAGCAGCAGCCAGCTTCCCTACGAGCAGTACTTC.

Regarding this clonotype: With a much larger clone just one base away, this may be a read error. The V gene is TRBV20-1, the J gene TRBJ2-3; 13 bases line up with TRBD2. The V gene's germline CDR1 is DFQATT and CDR2 SNEGSKA (reference sequence). V lost 6 bases to trimming and J lost 6 bases; unmatched junction nucleotides: 3. The CDR3 loop spans 13 amino acids. In DNA, the CDR3 is TGCAGTGCCGAGACTAGCGGGGGGGATACGCAGTATTTT. This codes for CSAETSGGDTQYF.